The 16 T cell receptor beta chains below were found in one sample sequenced in a study of T-cell memory formation after mild COVID-19. TCRdb analysed the 5' RACE reads with MiXCR anew, one entry per CDR3 protein. Counted here are about 560,000 distinct CDR3 sequences, approximately 18% occurring once; the ten biggest clones make up 12%. The sequenced sample was PBMCs or a T cell subset sorted from them (not recorded which). All receptors derive from an adult woman who had mild COVID-19 (a few samples of this study predate the infection). Cell type and time point are not known.

This clonotype has more than one count but fewer than ten. This chain's CDR3 is CSVTLAGDTQYF. For the CDR3, the DNA is TGCAGCGTGACTCTAGCGGGGGATACGCAGTATTTT. V usage is TRBV29-1 and J usage is TRBJ2-3, with 9 nucleotides matching TRBD2. V dropped 6 bases and J dropped 6; count of bases not matched to a gene: 4. This CDR3 comprises 12 residues. Germline CDR1 is SQVTM and CDR2 is ANQGSEA.

The chain couples TRBV12-3 or TRBV12-4 to TRBJ2-7; the D is unclear. Trimming pared 6 bases from V and 0 bases from J, leaving 15 bases between. The CDR3 covers 15 residues. The chain's CDR3 is CASSPAQSRSYEQYF. CDR3 nucleotide sequence: TGTGCCAGCAGCCCGGCCCAGTCCCGCTCCTACGAGCAGTACTTC.

The V and J genes are TRBV29-1 and TRBJ1-2, with a tentative D call TRBD1 (5 bases). The CDR3 contains 14 residues. V was trimmed by 0 bases and J by 3 bases, leaving 11 bases between them. Germline assignment: CDR1 SQVTM and CDR2 ANQGSEA. The CDR3 loop is CSVEDRGTDYGYTF. The CDR3 bases are TGCAGCGTTGAAGATCGGGGGACGGACTATGGCTACACCTTC. Based on the CDR3 plus reference TRBV29-1 and TRBJ1-2, the full variable domain is SAVISQKPSRDICQRGTSLTIQCQVDSQVTMMFWYRQQPGQSLTLIATANQGSEATYESGFVIDKFPISRPNLTFSTLTVSNMSPEDSSIYLCSVEDRGTDYGYTFGSGTRLTVV.

The sample holds a few counts of this clonotype. The J gene is TRBJ2-3, the V gene TRBV24-1; D may match TRBD1 or TRBD2 (6 bases each). V lost 0 bases and J lost 4, with 7 bases in between. This CDR3 region has 14 residues. CDR1 is KGHDR and CDR2 is SFDVKD in the germline V gene. Written as DNA, the CDR3 is TGTGCCACCAGTGATTTGGGGGGGCCAGATACGCAGTATTTT. Its translation is CATSDLGGPDTQYF.

CDR3 coding DNA: TGTGCCAGCAGCGTGGGACTAGCGGGAGGGACCGAGCAGTACTTC. This sequence encodes CASSVGLAGGTEQYF. This rearrangement joins TRBV9 to TRBJ2-7, with 16 positions matching TRBD2. V gave up 2 bases and J gave up 6 bases; unmatched junction bases: 2. The CDR3 extends over 15 amino acids. Germline V lookup: CDR1 SGDLS, CDR2 YYNGEE. The full variable domain, rest sourced from reference TRBV9 and TRBJ2-7, is DSGVTQTPKHLITATGQRVTLRCSPRSGDLSVYWYQQSLDQGLQFLIQYYNGEERAKGNILERFSAQQFPDLHSELNLSSLELGDSALYFCASSVGLAGGTEQYFGPGTRLTVT.

V usage is TRBV24-1 and J usage is TRBJ2-2, with D possibly being TRBD1 (5 bases). V lost 2 bases and J lost 2, with 11 bases in between. Germline V gene sequence: CDR1 KGHDR, CDR2 SFDVKD. The CDR3 covers 16 residues. CDR3 DNA: TGTGCCACCAGTGATTCGCTGACAGTCAACACCGGGGAGCTGTTTTTT. Its translation: CATSDSLTVNTGELFF.

This clonotype was seen a few times. This chain links TRBV12-3 or TRBV12-4 with TRBJ2-1, with 7 bases aligning to TRBD2. Trimming cost V 6 bases and J 7 bases; bases outside gene matches: 6. The CDR3 has 13 residues. The CDR3 region is CASRRLADNEQFF. The CDR3 DNA is TGTGCCAGCAGACGCCTAGCGGATAATGAGCAGTTCTTC.

This rearrangement joins TRBV30 to TRBJ2-2, with TRBD1 as a possible D gene (6 bases). CDR3 length: 13 amino acids. Trimming removed 1 base at V and 4 bases at J, with 7 bases between. CDR1 is GTSNPN, CDR2 SVGIG, per germline (reference sequence). CDR3 in amino acids: CAWSAGVTGELFF. In DNA, the CDR3 is TGTGCCTGGAGTGCAGGGGTCACCGGGGAGCTGTTTTTT.

The chain couples TRBV20-1 to TRBJ1-2; the D gene is possibly TRBD1 (5 bases). V lost 4 bases, J lost 5 bases, and 11 bases lay in between. Germline CDR1 DFQATT, CDR2 SNEGSKA (reference sequence). The CDR3 is 12 residues long. CDR3 sequence: CSAKGTWYGYTF. For the CDR3, the DNA is TGCAGTGCTAAAGGGACCTGGTATGGCTACACCTTC.

This rearrangement joins TRBV7-8 to TRBJ1-2; D remains ambiguous. This CDR3 contains 13 residues. The V gene's germline CDR1 is SGHVS and CDR2 FQNEAQ. The V end lost 5 bases, the J end lost 8 bases, and 15 bases lay between the germline ends. CDR3 DNA: TGTGCCAGCAGCCCTGCGAGGGCCTCGGGCTACACCTTC. This translates into CASSPARASGYTF.

The table lists this clonotype with a few counts. The rearrangement joins TRBV6-1 to TRBJ2-2; 8 bases match TRBD1. The J segment lost 7 bases and the V segment lost 6 bases, leaving 7 bases of the junction unmatched. Per germline, CDR1 MNHNS and CDR2 SASEGT. The CDR3 consists of 14 residues. The CDR3 nucleotides are TGTGCCAGCAGCGTTCAGGACAGGGTCGGGGAGCTGTTTTTT. It translates to CASSVQDRVGELFF.

This clonotype was seen more than once but under ten times. The V and J genes are TRBV18 and TRBJ1-4; D unresolved. CDR3 size: 15 residues. The germline gives CDR1 KGHSH, CDR2 LQKENI. V dropped 5 bases and J dropped 8 bases, with 18 bases sitting between them. CDR3 in DNA: TGTGCCAGCTCAGTCGGAGCTCCACCTGGGGAAAAACTGTTTTTT. Amino acids: CASSVGAPPGEKLFF.

This clonotype was counted a few times. The rearrangement uses TRBV2 and TRBJ2-2; perhaps TRBD2 as D (5 bases). Deletions cut 6 bases from V and 11 bases from J, with 13 bases between. The CDR3 spans 12 residues. Germline V gene lookup returns CDR1 SNHLY and CDR2 FYNNEI. This chain's CDR3 is CASRTFGKELFF. For the CDR3, the DNA is TGTGCCAGCAGGACTTTCGGGAAAGAGCTGTTTTTT. The variable domain in full, completed from reference TRBV2 and TRBJ2-2, reads EPEVTQTPSHQVTQMGQEVILRCVPISNHLYFYWYRQILGQKVEFLVSFYNNEISEKSEIFDDQFSVERPDGSNFTLKIRSTKLEDSAMYFCASRTFGKELFFGEGSRLTVL.

The V gene is TRBV7-3, the J gene TRBJ2-3, with D possibly called TRBD1 or TRBD2 (5 bases each). This CDR3 region has 14 residues. Germline V gene lookup returns CDR1 SGHTA and CDR2 FQGTGA. V was cut by 5 bases and J by 6 bases, with 15 bases left in between. The CDR3 sequence: CASSVTPGTDTQYF. The DNA of the CDR3 is TGTGCCAGCAGCGTGACCCCAGGGACGGATACGCAGTATTTT.

The V call is TRBV6-5, the J call TRBJ1-1; D possibly corresponds to TRBD1 (5 bases). This CDR3 has 14 residues. From germline, CDR1 is MNHEY and CDR2 SVGAGI. V lost 5 bases to trimming and J lost 10 bases, with 20 bases between them. The CDR3 spells CASSPGTGDRGAFF. CDR3 nucleotides: TGTGCCAGCAGTCCTGGGACCGGGGATCGAGGAGCTTTCTTT.

CDR3 protein: CASSQVEGGPYTEAFF. The CDR3 nucleotides read TGTGCCAGCAGCCAAGTGGAAGGGGGGCCTTACACTGAAGCTTTCTTT. The V gene is TRBV14, the J gene TRBJ1-1, with D perhaps TRBD1 (6 bases). CDR1 is SGHDN, CDR2 FVKESK, per germline. The CDR3 has 16 residues. The germline V and J ends were trimmed by 1 base and 3 bases, with 15 bases remaining between them.